These T cell receptor beta chains were read from a single sample in a study of T cells in Graves' hyperthyroidism and ophthalmopathy. TCRdb called the multiplex PCR reads again in MiXCR, with one record for every CDR3 protein. The sample includes some 620,000 distinct CDR3 sequences, about a sixth of them seen just once. Sequencing input: blood. These receptors were obtained from a woman between 25 and 40 years old with Graves' hyperthyroidism. CDR3s include the opening cysteine and the closing phenylalanine or tryptophan. A D gene is named only where the DNA matches it firmly. Clone size is stated in some rows and not others, as once, few, many or a class when expanded.

J: TRBJ1-4
size: few
V: TRBV20-1
D: -
DNA: TGCAGTGCTAAGAGATGGGGGGGAAATAATGAAAAACTGTTTTTT
CDR3: CSAKRWGGNNEKLFF

J: TRBJ1-4
size: few
V: TRBV30
D: -
DNA: TGTGCCTGGAGTGCTTACAGGGCAACTAATGAAAAACTGTTTTTT
CDR3: CAWSAYRATNEKLFF

J: TRBJ1-2
size: -
V: TRBV7-2
D: TRBD1
DNA: TGTGCCAGCAGCTTAGATGGTACAGGGGGCTATGGCTACACCTTC
CDR3: CASSLDGTGGYGYTF

J: TRBJ1-4
size: few
V: TRBV28
D: -
DNA: TGTGCCAGCAGTTTATCCAGGGGAAGGGAAAAACTGTTTTTT
CDR3: CASSLSRGREKLFF

J: TRBJ1-5
size: many
V: TRBV30
D: -
DNA: TGTGCCTGTGACACCCGGCACAATCAGCCCCAGCATTTT
CDR3: CACDTRHNQPQHF

J: TRBJ2-2
size: -
V: TRBV3-1
D: TRBD1
DNA: TGTGCCAGCAGTCACCCCGGGACAGCAAGTAACACCGGGGAGCTGTTTTTT
CDR3: CASSHPGTASNTGELFF

J: TRBJ2-1
size: many
V: TRBV24-1
D: TRBD2
DNA: TGTGCCACCAGTGGCCGGACTAGCGGGAGGTCTAATGAGCAGTTCTTC
CDR3: CATSGRTSGRSNEQFF

J: TRBJ2-1
size: many
V: TRBV7-2
D: -
DNA: TGTGCCAGCAGCCCAGGGGGGACTAGAGGGTCCTACAATGAGCAGTTCTTC
CDR3: CASSPGGTRGSYNEQFF

J: TRBJ2-2
size: many
V: TRBV7-9
D: -
DNA: TGTGCCAGCAGCTATGGCACCGGGGAGCTGTTTTTT
CDR3: CASSYGTGELFF

J: TRBJ2-7
size: many
V: TRBV6-1
D: TRBD2
DNA: TGTGCCAGCAGTGAAGGGGGTAGCGGGAATTCCTACGAGCAGTACTTC
CDR3: CASSEGGSGNSYEQYF

J: TRBJ2-5
size: many
V: TRBV12-3/TRBV12-4
D: -
DNA: TGTGCCAGCAGTTTAAAAGCGGGAGAGACCCAGTACTTC
CDR3: CASSLKAGETQYF